Shown below are 17 T cell receptor beta chains from a single sample sequenced in a study of T cell repertoires in cytomegalovirus infection. TCRdb re-analysed the reads in MiXCR, keeping a single row per CDR3 protein. The sample contains around 300,000 distinct CDR3 sequences, more than 9% of which appear only once. The sequencing sample was made of PBMCs. Receptors were obtained from a human donor in good health (CMV status not recorded). Some clones in this sample may be carry-over from other donors' samples.

This clonotype was found a few times. CDR3 coding DNA: TGCAGTGCTAGAGCAACGGGACGGCATGGCTACACCTTC. It is translated as CSARATGRHGYTF. The gene calls are TRBV20-1 and TRBJ1-2; D is possibly TRBD1 (5 bases). V was pared by 1 base and J by 6 bases, with 12 bases between. The CDR3 totals 13 residues. CDR1 DFQATT and CDR2 SNEGSKA come from the germline V gene (reference sequence).

This clonotype has a handful of counts. The CDR3 is CASSPRTGHTEAFF. CDR3 in DNA: TGTGCCAGCAGCCCCCGGACAGGACACACTGAAGCTTTCTTT. The genes are TRBV7-3 and TRBJ1-1; 7 bases are a match to TRBD1. The CDR3 consists of 14 residues. After removal of 5 bases from V and 3 bases from J, the junction contained 6 bases not matched to a gene. CDR1 and CDR2 from the germline V gene are SGHTA and FQGTGA.

This clonotype was detected ten times or more. This sequence joins TRBV7-2 and TRBJ2-7; D might be TRBD1 or TRBD2, each matching 5 bases. The CDR3 is 14 residues long. The germline CDR1 and CDR2 sequences are SGHTA and FQGNSA. The V end lost 4 bases, the J end lost 0 bases, and 10 bases lay between the germline ends. The CDR3 loop is CASSWGRSSYEQYF. The DNA of the CDR3 is TGTGCCAGCAGCTGGGGACGGAGCTCCTACGAGCAGTACTTC. Full variable domain (remainder filled in from reference TRBV7-2 and TRBJ2-7): GAGVSQSPSNKVTEKGKDVELRCDPISGHTALYWYRQSLGQGLEFLIYFQGNSAPDKSGLPSDRFSAERTGGSVSTLTIQRTQQEDSAVYLCASSWGRSSYEQYFGPGTRLTVT.

This clonotype has a single count. The V call is TRBV20-1, the J call TRBJ2-7; D call uncertain. Trimming left V 4 bases short and J 4 bases short, with 17 bases between. The CDR3 covers 14 residues. In germline, CDR1 is DFQATT, CDR2 SNEGSKA (reference sequence). The CDR3 is CSAISDGSAYEQYF. The CDR3 DNA is TGCAGTGCTATATCTGACGGTTCGGCATACGAGCAGTACTTC.

This clonotype was detected a few times. The chain combines TRBV7-9 with TRBJ2-3, with 7 bases that match TRBD1. The CDR3 runs to 14 residues. CDR1 and CDR2 (germline): SEHNR, FQNEAQ (reference sequence). The trim removed 4 bases at V and 3 bases at J, leaving 4 bases unmatched. DNA for the CDR3: TGTGCCAGCAGCTCTGACAGGGTAACAGATACGCAGTATTTT. This sequence encodes CASSSDRVTDTQYF.

The chain couples TRBV5-6 to TRBJ2-3; 9 bases match TRBD2. After removal of 2 bases from V and 5 bases from J, the junction contained 12 bases not matched to a gene. There are 17 residues in the CDR3. Germline V lookup: CDR1 SGHDT, CDR2 YYEEEE. For the CDR3, the DNA is TGTGCCAGCAGCTTTTGGGACCTTAGCGGGAGTCAAGATACGCAGTATTTT. This encodes CASSFWDLSGSQDTQYF.

This clonotype was seen many times. The chain couples TRBV7-2 to TRBJ2-7; D not certain. The germline gives CDR1 SGHTA, CDR2 FQGNSA. The CDR3 runs 16 residues. Deletions cut 0 bases from V and 7 bases from J, with 19 bases between. The CDR3 reads CASSLAQELQAKEQYF. The CDR3 DNA follows: TGTGCCAGCAGCTTAGCGCAAGAACTCCAAGCGAAGGAGCAGTACTTC.

At least ten counts were recorded for this clonotype. The rearrangement uses TRBV4-3 and TRBJ2-1, with D perhaps TRBD1 (6 bases). Trimming took off 2 bases at V and 14 bases at J, with 16 bases between the two ends. The CDR3 loop spans 13 amino acids. The germline CDR1 and CDR2 sequences are LGHNA and YSLEER. For the CDR3, the DNA is TGCGCCAGCAGCCAACCCACTTACAGGGAGAAGTTCTTC. Its protein is CASSQPTYREKFF.

The genes are TRBV6-5 and TRBJ2-1; 10 positions match TRBD2. Losses at the gene ends were 5 bases for V and 1 base for J; bases not matched to a gene: 8. CDR1 is MNHEY and CDR2 is SVGAGI in the germline V gene. The CDR3 is 17 residues long. This CDR3 is CASSPFLTSGSYNEQFF. The CDR3 bases are TGTGCCAGCAGTCCCTTTCTGACTAGCGGGTCCTACAATGAGCAGTTCTTC.

This clonotype was observed a handful of times. This sequence joins TRBV27 and TRBJ2-1; TRBD2 is a possible D gene (5 bases). CDR1 is MNHEY, CDR2 SMNVEV, per germline (reference sequence). V was pared by 6 bases and J by 10 bases, with 19 bases between. The CDR3 spans 14 residues. The CDR3 spells CASSVSARSGEQFF. The CDR3 DNA is TGTGCCAGCAGCGTTAGCGCCCGGAGCGGAGAGCAGTTCTTC.

CDR3 sequence: CASSQNPSGANVLTF. CDR3 DNA: TGTGCCAGCAGCCAGAACCCGTCTGGGGCCAACGTCCTGACTTTC. The chain links TRBV6-1 to TRBJ2-6; D unclear. Germline CDR1 MNHNS, CDR2 SASEGT. V lost 6 bases to trimming and J lost 1 base, with 10 bases between them. This CDR3 spans 15 amino acids.

The V call is TRBV7-6, the J call TRBJ2-1, with TRBD2 matching over 7 bases. The V and J ends lost 4 bases and 7 bases, in that order; junction bases with no gene match: 4. This CDR3 spans 13 amino acids. The germline CDR1 and CDR2 sequences are SGHVS and FNYEAQ. This CDR3 reads CASSSVGGNEQFF. CDR3 DNA: TGTGCCAGCAGCTCGGTGGGGGGGAATGAGCAGTTCTTC.

This clonotype was picked up a small number of times. V usage is TRBV27 and J usage is TRBJ1-4, with a possible D match to TRBD1 (6 bases). CDR1 and CDR2 (germline): MNHEY, SMNVEV (reference sequence). This CDR3 comprises 14 residues. V lost 6 bases, J lost 5 bases, and 13 bases lay in between. CDR3 DNA: TGTGCCAGCAGCCCCTGGGGGCTAAATGAAAAACTGTTTTTT. Its protein product is CASSPWGLNEKLFF.

This clonotype has at least ten counts. This sequence joins TRBV7-9 and TRBJ2-2; D might be TRBD1 or TRBD2, each matching 6 bases. Trimming took 5 bases from V and 0 from J, leaving 19 bases between them. Looked up from germline, CDR1 is SEHNR and CDR2 is FQNEAQ (reference sequence). CDR3 length: 18 residues. As DNA, the CDR3 is TGTGCCAGCAGCCCGCGAGGGGGGCCCACCTCGAACACCGGGGAGCTGTTTTTT. Amino acids: CASSPRGGPTSNTGELFF.

This clonotype has ten or more counts. The CDR3 here is CASSLGAGSAYEQYF. CDR3 bases: TGTGCCAGCAGCTTAGGGGCCGGGTCCGCCTACGAGCAGTACTTC. The chain employs TRBV7-2 and TRBJ2-7, with D unclear. V dropped 1 base and J dropped 2 bases, with 12 bases sitting between them. The length of the CDR3 is 15 residues. CDR1 is SGHTA, CDR2 FQGNSA, per germline.

A few counts support this clonotype. The gene calls are TRBV7-4 and TRBJ1-5, with 7 bases matching TRBD1. The germline gives CDR1 SGHVT, CDR2 SQSDAQ. Germline trimming cut 4 bases from V and 3 bases from J; bases unmatched to any gene: 12. The CDR3 covers 17 residues. The CDR3 DNA is TGTGCCAGCAGCTCCCCCACCATAGACAGGGACAATCAGCCCCAGCATTTT. It specifies CASSSPTIDRDNQPQHF. Combining the CDR3 with reference TRBV7-4 and TRBJ1-5 gives the whole variable domain GAGVSQSPRYKVAKRGRDVALRCDSISGHVTLYWYRQTLGQGSEVLTYSQSDAQRDKSGRPSGRFSAERPERSVSTLKIQRTEQGDSAVYLCASSSPTIDRDNQPQHFGDGTRLSIL.

This clonotype was detected many times. V and J are TRBV6-1 and TRBJ1-3, with D perhaps TRBD1 (5 bases). V lost 5 bases and J lost 8, with 13 bases in between. This CDR3 has 13 amino acids. Germline values: CDR1 MNHNS, CDR2 SASEGT. In nucleotides, the CDR3 is TGTGCCAGCAGTAAGGGACCCCGGGACACCATATATTTT. Translation gives CASSKGPRDTIYF.